This T cell receptor (beta chain) was sequenced during a study of identical twins. TCRdb re-derived calls from the 5' RACE reads in MiXCR, one entry per CDR3 protein. The table includes approximately 300,000 distinct CDR3 sequences, roughly 10% detected once. CDR1 is SNHLY and CDR2 is FYNNEI in the germline V gene. The CDR3 length is 16 residues. J was trimmed by 6 bases and V by 0 bases; bases with no gene match: 7. The same data also went into a second study, on yellow fever vaccine responses in identical twins.

The sample comprised CD8+ T cells sorted from blood. The chain uses TRBV2 and TRBJ2-1; 8 nucleotides match TRBD2. The TCR originated in a woman aged 18 to 35 in good health. CDR3 region: CASSEASGLARNEQFF. The DNA for the CDR3 is TGTGCCAGCAGTGAAGCTTCTGGACTAGCCCGCAATGAGCAGTTCTTC.